This record looks at one T cell receptor (beta chain) sequence and its context. The antigen is not known. The sample is drawn from a study of OX40 agonist ivuxolimab in advanced cancers. Study-level points and caveats: Circulating CD4+ and CD8+ T cells showed clonal expansion by week 6 at 0.1 to 3.0 mg/kg. Compared with CD4+, CD8+ T cells on average had more expanded clones.

The germline V and J ends were trimmed by 5 bases and 0 bases, with 17 bases remaining between them. This CDR3 is 16 amino acids long. Germline-derived CDR1 and CDR2 are SGHNT and YENEEA. The table came from immunoSEQ multiplex PCR; TCRdb's copy has only in-frame clones and leaves some out. The table includes tens of thousands of clones, almost 95% detected once. The sequenced sample was CD4+ or CD8+ T cells sorted from blood, obtained in a trial of the OX40 agonist ivuxolimab. The sequence came from an adult with an advanced solid tumor such as melanoma, head and neck, liver or kidney cancer. The chain carries TRBV11-3 and TRBJ2-7, with D possibly being TRBD1 (5 bases). The CDR3: CASSSWGRKSSYEQYF. CDR3 nucleotide sequence: TGTGCCAGCAGCAGCTGGGGCCGGAAAAGCTCCTACGAGCAGTACTTC.